These T cell receptor beta chains were read from a single sample in a study of cytomegalovirus exposure and HLA in healthy donors. Sequencing was performed with immunoSEQ multiplex PCR; in TCRdb, only in-frame clones are kept and a portion is missing. This table holds 150,000 to 200,000 clones, approximately 79% found once. Sequencing was done on a sample of PBMCs. The receptors come from a woman between 25 and 40 years old in good health and CMV-seropositive. CDR3s include the opening cysteine and the closing phenylalanine or tryptophan. Each record gives: V gene, clone size, J gene, CDR3 protein. For some rows the clone size is stated as once, few or many, or as a class when expanded; others skip it.

TRBV5-5	NA	TRBJ2-2	CASSFDSGELFF
TRBV5-1	NA	TRBJ1-1	CASSLQLNTEAFF
TRBV7-2	once	TRBJ2-7	CASSQGTSGTAYEQYF
TRBV14	NA	TRBJ1-4	CASSPAAAVEKLFF
TRBV11-3	NA	TRBJ2-4	CASSDSLSPRGIQYF
TRBV28	once	TRBJ1-5	CASSLQGLTNQPQHF
TRBV7-6	NA	TRBJ2-3	CASSLVPGEADTQYF
TRBV14	few	TRBJ1-1	CASSQEAGRVNTEAFF
TRBV7-6	few	TRBJ1-5	CASSLATGGPQHF
TRBV6-5	NA	TRBJ1-6	CASSYSDRENSPLHF
TRBV6-1	NA	TRBJ2-7	CASRGQGRSYEQYF
TRBV5-1	NA	TRBJ1-1	CASSPQGALEAFF
TRBV4-3	few	TRBJ2-3	CASSHSGGGAGTDTQYF
TRBV9	NA	TRBJ2-7	CASSLSRQTTRYEQYF
TRBV6-5	NA	TRBJ1-5	CASSPGGLKGQPQHF
TRBV5-5	NA	TRBJ1-2	CASKTGIVYTF
TRBV2	NA	TRBJ1-1	CARGTGNTEAFF
TRBV5-5	few	TRBJ2-7	CASSLIRGGSYEQYF
TRBV7-9	once	TRBJ2-3	CASSLGLAGVMTDTQYF
TRBV7-7	NA	TRBJ2-7	CASSYFPGLAVFHEQYF
TRBV20-1	NA	TRBJ2-7	CSASMEEQYF
TRBV27	few	TRBJ2-3	CASSPGGGYTDTQYF
TRBV19	NA	TRBJ1-2	CASSIPTGDYGYTF
TRBV7-2	once	TRBJ1-2	CASSLNGGYGYTF
TRBV29-1	NA	TRBJ2-7	CSAGGSPYEQYF
TRBV4-3	few	TRBJ2-7	CASSQGLGGYEQYF
TRBV11-1	NA	TRBJ1-5	CASNRTGLNQPQHF
TRBV5-1	NA	TRBJ2-1	CASSLGPGLHNEQFF
TRBV27	NA	TRBJ2-1	CASSLVPLWEAHEQFF
TRBV2	NA	TRBJ2-6	CASRPGLAAARGANVLTF
TRBV4-3	once	TRBJ2-2	CASSPRGLGSPGELFF
TRBV6-5	NA	TRBJ1-4	CARPPDRATNEKLFF
TRBV7-9	NA	TRBJ2-5	CASSDLRQLQETQYF